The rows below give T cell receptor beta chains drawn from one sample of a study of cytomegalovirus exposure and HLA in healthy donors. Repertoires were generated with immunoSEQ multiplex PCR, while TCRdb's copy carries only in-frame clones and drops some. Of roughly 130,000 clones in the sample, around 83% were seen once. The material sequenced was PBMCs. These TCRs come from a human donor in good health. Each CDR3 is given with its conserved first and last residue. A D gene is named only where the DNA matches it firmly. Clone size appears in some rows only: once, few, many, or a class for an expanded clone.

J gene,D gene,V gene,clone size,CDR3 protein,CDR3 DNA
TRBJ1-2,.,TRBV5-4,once,CASSLTANYGYTF,TGTGCCAGCAGCTTGACAGCTAACTATGGCTACACCTTC
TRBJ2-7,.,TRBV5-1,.,CASSEYRTTYEQYF,TGCGCCAGCAGCGAATACAGGACTACCTACGAGCAGTACTTC
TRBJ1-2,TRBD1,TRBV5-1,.,CASSIDRAGYTF,TGCGCCAGCAGCATCGACAGGGCTGGCTACACCTTC
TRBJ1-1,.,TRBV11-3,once,CASSRGSGEAFF,TGTGCCAGCAGCCGGGGATCGGGTGAAGCTTTCTTT
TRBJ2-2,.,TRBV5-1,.,CASSLAFATNTGELFF,TGCGCCAGCAGCTTGGCATTCGCTACCAACACCGGGGAGCTGTTTTTT
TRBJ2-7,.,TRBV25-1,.,CASSDPRGAPFIYF,TGTGCCAGCAGTGATCCTCGGGGGGCACCATTCATCTACTTC
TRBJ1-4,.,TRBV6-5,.,CASSSGQGAGNEKLFF,.
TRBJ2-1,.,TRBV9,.,CASSVGLAVDEQFF,TGTGCCAGCAGCGTAGGCCTAGCTGTGGATGAGCAGTTCTTC
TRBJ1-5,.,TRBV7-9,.,CSSSFSIQPQHF,TGTTCCAGCAGCTTTTCCATCCAGCCCCAGCATTTT
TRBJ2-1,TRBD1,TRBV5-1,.,CASSGTQGSEQFF,TGCGCCAGCAGCGGAACACAGGGGAGTGAGCAGTTCTTC
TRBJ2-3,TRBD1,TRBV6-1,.,CASRTGFADTQYF,TGTGCCAGCAGGACAGGGTTCGCAGATACGCAGTATTTT
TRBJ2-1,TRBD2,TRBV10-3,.,CAISAQRGGESNEQFF,TGTGCCATCAGTGCCCAGCGGGGGGGCGAGTCGAATGAGCAGTTCTTC
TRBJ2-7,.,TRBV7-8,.,CASTLGGSYEQYF,TGTGCCAGCACCCTTGGGGGGAGCTACGAGCAGTACTTC
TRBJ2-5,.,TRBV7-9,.,CASSLSSMTGETQYF,TGTGCCAGCAGCTTATCCTCTATGACGGGGGAGACCCAGTACTTC
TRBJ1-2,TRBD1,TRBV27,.,CASRQQDRVGNYGYTF,TGTGCCAGCCGCCAGCAGGACAGGGTAGGGAACTATGGCTACACCTTC
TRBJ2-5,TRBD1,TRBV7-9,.,CASSQGLGQGYQETQYF,TGTGCCAGCAGCCAGGGCTTAGGACAGGGGTATCAAGAGACCCAGTACTTC
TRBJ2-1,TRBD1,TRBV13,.,CASSSDRVHNEQFF,TGTGCCAGCAGCTCGGACAGGGTCCACAATGAGCAGTTCTTC
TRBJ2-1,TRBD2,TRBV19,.,CASTRTSGGNNEQFF,TGTGCCAGTACCCGAACTAGCGGGGGAAACAATGAGCAGTTCTTC
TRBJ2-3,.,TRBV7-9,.,CASSSPGAGVIDTQYF,TGTGCCAGCTCTTCCCCCGGGGCAGGGGTCATAGATACGCAGTATTTT
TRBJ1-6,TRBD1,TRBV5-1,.,CASSLGQGASNSPLHF,TGCGCCAGCAGCCTTGGACAGGGGGCAAGTAATTCACCCCTCCACTTT
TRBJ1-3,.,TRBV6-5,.,CASRDRDFGNTIYF,TGTGCCAGCAGGGACCGGGACTTTGGAAACACCATATATTTT
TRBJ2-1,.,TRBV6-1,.,CASSYMGRNEQFF,TGTGCCAGCAGTTATATGGGGCGCAATGAGCAGTTCTTC
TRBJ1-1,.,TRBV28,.,CASSLFRTSNTEAFF,TGTGCCAGCAGTTTGTTTAGAACTAGTAACACTGAAGCTTTCTTT
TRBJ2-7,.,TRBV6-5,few,CASSYSRAGGTYEQYF,TGTGCCAGCAGTTACTCCCGAGCGGGCGGAACCTACGAGCAGTACTTC
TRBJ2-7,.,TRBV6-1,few,CASSEALQTGQLF,TGTGCCAGCAGTGAAGCCCTTCAGACGGGACAACTATTC
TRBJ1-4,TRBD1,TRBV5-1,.,CASRGQGVEKLFF,TGCGCCAGCAGGGGACAGGGGGTCGAAAAACTGTTTTTT
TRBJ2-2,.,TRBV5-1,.,CASSSRGAGNTGELFF,TGCGCCAGCAGCTCCCGAGGAGCGGGGAACACCGGGGAGCTGTTTTTT